A selection of T cell receptor beta chains follows, all from one sample in a study of T cell responses to AZD1222 COVID-19 vaccine. Here immunoSEQ multiplex PCR was the method, and the copy in TCRdb shows in-frame clones only, minus some. Of 45,000 to 65,000 clones in the sample, approximately 88% were seen once. The sample in question was peripheral blood, obtained on day 0 of AZD1222 vaccination. The receptors stem from an adult in good health. The CDR3 runs from the conserved cysteine through the conserved F or W. The D gene is left open where the match is weak. Only some rows state a clone size, as once, few, many or a class for expanded clones.

clone size	V gene	J gene	D gene	CDR3 length	CDR3 protein	CDR3 DNA
.	TRBV5-5	TRBJ1-1	.	15	CASSLSFLSNTEAFF	TGTGCCAGCAGCTTGTCCTTTCTGTCAAACACTGAAGCTTTCTTT
.	TRBV4-2	TRBJ2-1	.	15	CASSQDKGDYNEQFF	TGTGCCAGCAGCCAAGATAAAGGGGATTACAATGAGCAGTTCTTC
.	TRBV10-3	TRBJ2-1	TRBD1	17	CAISVTGPGQSSNEQFF	TGTGCCATCAGTGTCACGGGACCGGGACAGTCAAGCAATGAGCAGTTCTTC
.	TRBV30	TRBJ2-1	TRBD2	15	CAWSSLGLAYNEQFF	TGTGCCTGGAGTTCTCTGGGACTAGCGTACAATGAGCAGTTCTTC
.	TRBV6-1	TRBJ2-3	.	16	CASSGRTAAHTDTQYF	TGTGCCAGCAGTGGACGGACGGCAGCCCACACAGATACGCAGTATTTT
.	TRBV24-1	TRBJ2-6	.	15	CATSDVRAGANVLTF	TGTGCCACCAGTGATGTACGGGCTGGGGCCAACGTCCTGACTTTC
.	TRBV29-1	TRBJ1-2	TRBD1	15	CSGKTGLRFNYGYTF	TGCAGCGGTAAGACAGGGTTAAGATTTAACTATGGCTACACCTTC
medium-sized	TRBV6-2/TRBV6-3	TRBJ2-1	.	14	CASSYKLAFDEQFF	TGTGCCAGCAGTTACAAACTAGCCTTCGATGAGCAGTTCTTC
few	TRBV4-2	TRBJ1-2	TRBD1	14	CASSHYRGDYGYTF	TGTGCCAGCAGCCACTACAGGGGTGACTATGGCTACACCTTC
.	TRBV4-1	TRBJ1-2	.	14	CASSPRLGVGGYTF	TGCGCCAGCAGCCCCCGACTGGGAGTCGGGGGCTACACCTTC
.	TRBV5-4	TRBJ1-5	.	16	CASSLNRDGRNQPQHF	TGTGCCAGCAGCTTAAACCGGGACGGTAGGAATCAGCCCCAGCATTTT
.	TRBV11-3	TRBJ2-7	.	15	CASSQTSGGTGEQYF	TGTGCCAGCAGTCAGACATCCGGGGGGACAGGCGAGCAGTACTTC
.	TRBV4-1	TRBJ2-7	.	18	CASSRRQGGEGVTYEQYF	TGCGCCAGCAGCCGAAGGCAGGGCGGAGAGGGAGTAACCTACGAGCAGTACTTC
few	TRBV6-2/TRBV6-3	TRBJ2-5	.	12	CASSYVRETQYF	TGTGCCAGCAGTTACGTGAGAGAGACCCAGTACTTC
.	TRBV11-2	TRBJ2-7	TRBD2	14	CASSFRTSGYEQYF	TGTGCCAGCAGCTTTCGGACTAGTGGCTACGAGCAGTACTTC
.	TRBV6-5	TRBJ2-2	.	15	CVTYAPALYYGELFF	TGTGTGACGTACGCCCCAGCATTGTACTACGGGGAGCTGTTTTTT
.	TRBV5-6	TRBJ1-2	.	12	CASSLGTLGYTF	TGTGCCAGCAGCTTGGGGACTCTTGGCTACACCTTC
.	TRBV9	TRBJ1-3	.	16	CASSERGGPSGNTIYF	TGTGCCAGCAGCGAACGAGGAGGGCCCTCTGGAAACACCATATATTTT
.	TRBV5-5	TRBJ2-1	TRBD2	16	CASSLAQGGRGYEQFF	TGTGCCAGCAGCTTGGCCCAGGGCGGGAGGGGCTATGAGCAGTTCTTC
.	TRBV7-2	TRBJ1-1	.	14	CASSYSDMNTEAFF	TGTGCCAGCAGTTACAGCGACATGAACACTGAAGCTTTCTTT
.	TRBV4-1	TRBJ2-1	TRBD2	15	CASSQGDGRYNEQFF	TGCGCCAGCAGCCAAGGGGACGGGAGGTACAATGAGCAGTTCTTC
.	TRBV5-5	TRBJ1-1	TRBD1	17	CASSFWTGEVVVTEAFF	TGTGCCAGCAGCTTCTGGACAGGGGAGGTAGTAGTAACTGAAGCTTTCTTT
few	TRBV7-2	TRBJ2-1	.	14	CASSSVSSYNEQFF	TGTGCCAGCAGCTCCGTTAGCTCCTACAATGAGCAGTTCTTC
.	TRBV11-3	TRBJ2-2	.	12	CASSFSTGELFF	TGTGCCAGCAGCTTCTCTACCGGGGAGCTGTTTTTT